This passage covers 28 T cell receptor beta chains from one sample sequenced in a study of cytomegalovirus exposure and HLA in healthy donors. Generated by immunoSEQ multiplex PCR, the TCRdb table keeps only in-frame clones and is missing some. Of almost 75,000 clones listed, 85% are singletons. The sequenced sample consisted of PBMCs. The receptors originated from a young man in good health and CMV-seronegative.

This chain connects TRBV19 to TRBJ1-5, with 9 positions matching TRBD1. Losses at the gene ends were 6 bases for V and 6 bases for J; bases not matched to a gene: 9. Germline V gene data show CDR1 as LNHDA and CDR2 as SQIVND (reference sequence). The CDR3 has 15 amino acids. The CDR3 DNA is TGTGCCAGTAGCCCGGGACAGGGAGAAGCTCAGCCCCAGCATTTT. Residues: CASSPGQGEAQPQHF.

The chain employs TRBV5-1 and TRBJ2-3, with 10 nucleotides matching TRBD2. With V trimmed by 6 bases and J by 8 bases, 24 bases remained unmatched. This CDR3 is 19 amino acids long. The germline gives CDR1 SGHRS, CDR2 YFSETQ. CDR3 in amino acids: CASIDSSSGSFLGKLTQYF. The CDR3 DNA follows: TGCGCCAGCATTGACTCTTCTAGCGGGAGTTTTTTGGGCAAACTTACGCAGTATTTT. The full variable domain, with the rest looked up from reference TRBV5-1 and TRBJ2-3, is KAGVTQTPRYLIKTRGQQVTLSCSPISGHRSVSWYQQTPGQGLQFLFEYFSETQRNKGNFPGRFSGRQFSNSRSEMNVSTLELGDSALYLCASIDSSSGSFLGKLTQYFGPGTRLTVL.

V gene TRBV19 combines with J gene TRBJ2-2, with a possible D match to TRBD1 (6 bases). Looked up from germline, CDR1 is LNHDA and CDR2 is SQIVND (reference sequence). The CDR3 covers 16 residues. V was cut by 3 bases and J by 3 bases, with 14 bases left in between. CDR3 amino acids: CASSIIGAGDTGELFF. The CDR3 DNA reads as TGTGCCAGTAGTATCATCGGTGCAGGGGACACCGGGGAGCTGTTTTTT.

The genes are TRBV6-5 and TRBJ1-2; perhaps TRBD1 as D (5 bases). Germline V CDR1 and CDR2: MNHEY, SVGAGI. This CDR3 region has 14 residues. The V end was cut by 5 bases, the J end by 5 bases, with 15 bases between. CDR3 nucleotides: TGTGCCAGCAGTCACCTCGACAGTACATATGGCTACACCTTC. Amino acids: CASSHLDSTYGYTF.

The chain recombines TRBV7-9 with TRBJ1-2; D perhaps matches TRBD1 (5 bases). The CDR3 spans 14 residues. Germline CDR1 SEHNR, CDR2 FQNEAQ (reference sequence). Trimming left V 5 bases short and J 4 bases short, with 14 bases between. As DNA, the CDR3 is TGTGCCAGCAGCCCCGTAGGAGGGACCTATGGCTACACCTTC. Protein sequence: CASSPVGGTYGYTF.

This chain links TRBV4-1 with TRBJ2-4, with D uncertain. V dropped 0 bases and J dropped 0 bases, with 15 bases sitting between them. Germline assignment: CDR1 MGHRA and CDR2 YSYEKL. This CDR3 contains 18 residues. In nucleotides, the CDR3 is TGCGCCAGCAGCCAAGATCCCCCCGGGTTACTAGCCAAAAACATTCAGTACTTC. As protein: CASSQDPPGLLAKNIQYF.

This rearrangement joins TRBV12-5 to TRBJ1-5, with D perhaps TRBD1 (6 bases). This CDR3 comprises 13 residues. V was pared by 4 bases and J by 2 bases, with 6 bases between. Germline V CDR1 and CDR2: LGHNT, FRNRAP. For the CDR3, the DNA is TGTGCTAGTGGTTGGACAGGCAATCAGCCCCAGCATTTT. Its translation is CASGWTGNQPQHF.

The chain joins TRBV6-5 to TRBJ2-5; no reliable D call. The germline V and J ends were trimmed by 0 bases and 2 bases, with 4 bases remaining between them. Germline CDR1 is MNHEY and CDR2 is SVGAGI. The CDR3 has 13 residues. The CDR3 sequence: CASSYSSQETQYF. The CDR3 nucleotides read TGTGCCAGCAGTTACTCGTCGCAAGAGACCCAGTACTTC.

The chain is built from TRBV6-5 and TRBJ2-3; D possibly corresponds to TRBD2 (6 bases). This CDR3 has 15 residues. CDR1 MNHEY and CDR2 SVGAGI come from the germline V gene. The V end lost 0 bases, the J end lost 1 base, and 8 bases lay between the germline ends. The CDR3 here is CASSYSSGGTDTQYF. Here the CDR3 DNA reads TGTGCCAGCAGTTACTCGTCGGGAGGCACAGATACGCAGTATTTT.

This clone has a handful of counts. CDR3 nucleotides: TGTGCCATCAGATCAGGGGAGATATTCTATGGCTACACCTTC. Protein product: CAIRSGEIFYGYTF. V is TRBV10-3 and J is TRBJ1-2, with TRBD1 as a possible D gene (6 bases). Trimming took off 6 bases at V and 4 bases at J, with 15 bases between the two ends. Germline CDR1 reads ENHRY; CDR2 reads SYGVKD. The CDR3 spans 14 residues.

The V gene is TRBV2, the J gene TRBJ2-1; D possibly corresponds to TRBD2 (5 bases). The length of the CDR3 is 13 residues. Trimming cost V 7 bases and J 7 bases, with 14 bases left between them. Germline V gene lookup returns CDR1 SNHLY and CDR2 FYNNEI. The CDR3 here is CASIVLLGNEQFF. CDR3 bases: TGTGCCAGCATCGTTCTACTAGGAAATGAGCAGTTCTTC. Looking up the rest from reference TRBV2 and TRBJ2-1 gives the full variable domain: EPEVTQTPSHQVTQMGQEVILRCVPISNHLYFYWYRQILGQKVEFLVSFYNNEISEKSEIFDDQFSVERPDGSNFTLKIRSTKLEDSAMYFCASIVLLGNEQFFGPGTRLTVL.

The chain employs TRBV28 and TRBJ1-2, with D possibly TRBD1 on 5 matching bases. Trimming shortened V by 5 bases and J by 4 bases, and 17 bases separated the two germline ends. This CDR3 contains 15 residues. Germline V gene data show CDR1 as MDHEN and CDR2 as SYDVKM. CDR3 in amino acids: CASSPPSQGGYGYTF. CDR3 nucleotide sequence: TGTGCCAGCAGTCCCCCATCTCAGGGTGGCTATGGCTACACCTTC.

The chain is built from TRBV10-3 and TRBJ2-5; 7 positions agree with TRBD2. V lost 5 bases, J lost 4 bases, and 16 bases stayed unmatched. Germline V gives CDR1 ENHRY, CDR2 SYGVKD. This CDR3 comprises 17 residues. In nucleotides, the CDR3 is TGTGCCATCAGTCCCCAGTTAGGTGGGAGGGCCGGAGAGACCCAGTACTTC. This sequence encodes CAISPQLGGRAGETQYF.

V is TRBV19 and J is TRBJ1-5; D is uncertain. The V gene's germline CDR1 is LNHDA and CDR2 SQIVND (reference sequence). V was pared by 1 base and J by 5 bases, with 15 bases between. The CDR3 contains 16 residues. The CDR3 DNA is TGTGCCAGTAGTATAGCGAGGACTCTACTCGATCAGCCCCAGCATTTT. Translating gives CASSIARTLLDQPQHF. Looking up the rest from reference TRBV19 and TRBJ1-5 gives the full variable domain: DGGITQSPKYLFRKEGQNVTLSCEQNLNHDAMYWYRQDPGQGLRLIYYSQIVNDFQKGDIAEGYSVSREKKESFPLTVTSAQKNPTAFYLCASSIARTLLDQPQHFGDGTRLSIL.

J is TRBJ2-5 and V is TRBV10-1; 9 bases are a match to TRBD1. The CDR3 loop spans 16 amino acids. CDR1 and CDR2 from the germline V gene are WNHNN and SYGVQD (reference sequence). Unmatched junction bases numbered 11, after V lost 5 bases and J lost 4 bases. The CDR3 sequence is CASSRGRTGVGETQYF. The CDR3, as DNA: TGCGCCAGCAGTAGAGGACGGACAGGGGTGGGAGAGACCCAGTACTTC.

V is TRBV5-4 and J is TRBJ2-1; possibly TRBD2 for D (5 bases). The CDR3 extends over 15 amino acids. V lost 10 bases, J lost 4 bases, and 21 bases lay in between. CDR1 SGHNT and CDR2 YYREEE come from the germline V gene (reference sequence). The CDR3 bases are TGTGCCGCCACGAGGGAGTCGGCTTATTACAATGAGCAGTTCTTC. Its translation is CAATRESAYYNEQFF.

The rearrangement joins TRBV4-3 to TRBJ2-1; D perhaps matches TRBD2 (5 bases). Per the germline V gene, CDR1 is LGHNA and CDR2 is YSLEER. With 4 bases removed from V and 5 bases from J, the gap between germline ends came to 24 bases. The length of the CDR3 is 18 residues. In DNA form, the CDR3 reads TGCGCCAGCAGCCTCCGCCCACCTTTAGCGCAACTGGACAATGAGCAGTTCTTC. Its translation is CASSLRPPLAQLDNEQFF.

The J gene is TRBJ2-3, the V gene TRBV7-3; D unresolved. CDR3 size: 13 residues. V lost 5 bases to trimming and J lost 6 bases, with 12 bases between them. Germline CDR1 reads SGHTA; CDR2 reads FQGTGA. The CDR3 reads CASSPGSLDTQYF. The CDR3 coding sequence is TGTGCCAGCAGCCCTGGCAGTCTTGATACGCAGTATTTT.

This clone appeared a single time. The CDR3 loop is CASSDGTGYTDTQYF. In DNA form, the CDR3 reads TGTGCCAGCAGTGACGGGACAGGATACACAGATACGCAGTATTTT. The chain uses TRBV6-4 and TRBJ2-3; 8 positions agree with TRBD1. The CDR3 covers 15 residues. Trimming at V came to 2 bases and at J to 2 bases, leaving 3 bases not matched to a gene. The germline V gene encodes CDR1 MRHNA and CDR2 SNTAGT.

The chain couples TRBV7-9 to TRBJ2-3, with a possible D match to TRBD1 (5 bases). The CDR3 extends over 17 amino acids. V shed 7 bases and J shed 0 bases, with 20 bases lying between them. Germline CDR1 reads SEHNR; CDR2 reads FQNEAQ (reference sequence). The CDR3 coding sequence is TGTGCCAGCATCTCCTACATGCAGGGATCAAGCACAGATACGCAGTATTTT. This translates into CASISYMQGSSTDTQYF.

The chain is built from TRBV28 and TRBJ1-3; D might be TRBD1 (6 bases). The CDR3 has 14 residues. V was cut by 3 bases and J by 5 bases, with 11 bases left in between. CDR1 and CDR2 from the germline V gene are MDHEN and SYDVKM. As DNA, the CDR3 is TGTGCCAGCAGTTTTCCGGACAGACGAAACACCATATATTTT. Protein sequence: CASSFPDRRNTIYF.

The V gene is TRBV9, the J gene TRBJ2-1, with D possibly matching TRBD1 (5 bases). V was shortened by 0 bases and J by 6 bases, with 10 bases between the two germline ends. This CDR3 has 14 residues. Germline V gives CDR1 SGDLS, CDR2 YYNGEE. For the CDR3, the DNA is TGTGCCAGCAGCGTAGGTGTAGGGGTCAATGAGCAGTTCTTC. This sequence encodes CASSVGVGVNEQFF.

The chain's CDR3 is CASSFGSLSTYEQYV. CDR3 DNA: TGTGCCAGCAGCTTCGGGAGTCTGTCGACCTACGAGCAGTACGTC. The V and J genes are TRBV5-4 and TRBJ2-7; TRBD2 is a possible D gene (6 bases). Per the germline V gene, CDR1 is SGHNT and CDR2 is YYREEE (reference sequence). V lost 2 bases to trimming and J lost 2 bases, with 14 bases between them. This CDR3 has 15 residues.

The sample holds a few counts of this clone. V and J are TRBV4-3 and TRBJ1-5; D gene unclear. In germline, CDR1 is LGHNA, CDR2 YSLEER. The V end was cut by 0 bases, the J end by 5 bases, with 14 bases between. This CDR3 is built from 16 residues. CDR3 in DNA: TGCGCCAGCAGCCAAGAAATGGCGGGGAGTTATCAGCCCCAGCATTTT. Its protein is CASSQEMAGSYQPQHF.

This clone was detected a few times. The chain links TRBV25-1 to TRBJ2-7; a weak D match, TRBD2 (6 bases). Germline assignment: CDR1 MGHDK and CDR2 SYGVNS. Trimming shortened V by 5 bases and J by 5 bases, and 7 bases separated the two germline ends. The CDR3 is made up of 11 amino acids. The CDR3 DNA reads TGTGCCAGCAGTCGCGGGGACGAGCAGTACGTC. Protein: CASSRGDEQYV.

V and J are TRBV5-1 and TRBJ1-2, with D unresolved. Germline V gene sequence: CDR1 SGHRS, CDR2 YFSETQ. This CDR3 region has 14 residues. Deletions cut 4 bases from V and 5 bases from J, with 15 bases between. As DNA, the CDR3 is TGCGCCAGCAGCCGCACAGTCGAAGATTATGGCTACACCTTC. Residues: CASSRTVEDYGYTF.

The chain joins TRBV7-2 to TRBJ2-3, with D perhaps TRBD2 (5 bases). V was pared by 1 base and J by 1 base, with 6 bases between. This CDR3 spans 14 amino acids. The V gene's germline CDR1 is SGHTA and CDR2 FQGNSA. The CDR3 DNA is TGTGCCAGCAGCTTAGGGACTGGCACAGATACGCAGTATTTT. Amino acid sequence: CASSLGTGTDTQYF.

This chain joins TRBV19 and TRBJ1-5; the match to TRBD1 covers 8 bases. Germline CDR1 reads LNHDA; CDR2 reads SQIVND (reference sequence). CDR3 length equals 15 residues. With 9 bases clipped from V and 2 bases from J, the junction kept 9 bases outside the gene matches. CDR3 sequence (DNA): TGTGCCAGCCGAACAGGGGGTTATGGCAATCAGCCCCAGCATTTT. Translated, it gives CASRTGGYGNQPQHF.